This TCR beta chain appears in the sequencing data of a study of T cell changes during pregnancy in multiple sclerosis. Germline V gives CDR1 GTSNPN, CDR2 SVGIG (reference sequence). V lost 3 bases and J lost 8, with 10 bases in between. The CDR3 sequence is 11 residues long. Profiled with immunoSEQ multiplex PCR; TCRdb holds only in-frame clones, not every one. In the table there are tens of thousands of clones, roughly 88% of which are singletons. The V call is TRBV30, the J call TRBJ1-1; D gene uncertain. The sample consisted of peripheral blood, taken in the second trimester of pregnancy. This receptor was identified in a female donor in good health, enrolled as a control in a pregnancy study. CDR3 residues: CAWRARPEAFF. DNA of the CDR3: TGTGCCTGGAGGGCTCGCCCAGAAGCTTTCTTT.